This T cell receptor beta chain came from a study of T cells in Graves' hyperthyroidism and ophthalmopathy. Overall study results and limits: The model forecast ophthalmopathy, anticipating it by a median about 6.5 months before onset. Blood also contained most expanded thyroid clonotypes above 0.001.

The table lists this clonotype with many counts. Its target is unknown. Together with thyroid ultrasound, orbital computed tomography, serum thyroxine and TRAb, clinical symptoms were used for diagnoses. The source of the PBMCs was around 9 ml of fresh peripheral blood. CDR1 is SNHLY and CDR2 is FYNNEI in the germline V gene. Trimming pared 2 bases from V and 7 bases from J, leaving 12 bases between. The CDR3 runs 14 residues. Amplified TCR beta CDR3 regions derived from RNA transcripts. Primed by the HTBI set, a first-round RT-PCR was run on the TCR CDR3. TCRdb itself ran the multiplex PCR reads through MiXCR, one entry per CDR3 protein. The table includes around 350,000 distinct CDR3 sequences, approximately 17% detected once.

The clonotype comes from a woman in her 30s with Graves' hyperthyroidism that later progressed to Graves' ophthalmopathy. The chain joins TRBV2 to TRBJ2-1, with TRBD1 as a possible D gene (5 bases). The specimen was blood. The CDR3 DNA reads TGTGCCAGCAGTGAATGGGTGGGGCCTAATGAGCAGTTCTTC. As protein: CASSEWVGPNEQFF.